A single sample gave rise to the 23 T cell receptor beta chains below, sequenced in a study of response to subunit inactivated influenza vaccine. TCRdb analysed the RT-PCR reads with MiXCR anew, one entry per CDR3 protein. This sample carries roughly 700,000 distinct CDR3 sequences, roughly 14% of them seen once, and the ten largest clones take approximately 6.5%. The sequencing used PBMCs from blood, collected around 14 days before vaccination. These TCRs come from a man aged 50 to 59 who received an inactivated influenza vaccine.

This clonotype was observed many times. The chain employs TRBV5-6 and TRBJ2-1, with D tentatively TRBD2 (5 bases). The V end lost 2 bases, the J end lost 9 bases, and 12 bases lay between the germline ends. Germline V lookup: CDR1 SGHDT, CDR2 YYEEEE. CDR3 length: 13 amino acids. CDR3 in DNA: TGTGCCAGCAGCTTAACTAGGTCGCTTGAGCAGTTCTTC. Its protein product is CASSLTRSLEQFF.

This clonotype was observed a few times. This chain links TRBV7-2 with TRBJ2-7; TRBD2 aligns across 16 bases. CDR3 length: 16 residues. CDR1 and CDR2 from the germline V gene are SGHTA and FQGNSA. V was clipped by 1 base and J by 8 bases; unmatched bases: 5. CDR3 nucleotides: TGTGCCAGCAGCTTAGAGGGACTAGCGGGAGGGCTCAAGCAGTACTTC. Protein product: CASSLEGLAGGLKQYF.

The V and J genes are TRBV27 and TRBJ2-7; possible D gene TRBD1, 6 bases. The CDR3 length is 11 residues. Trimming pared 7 bases from V and 6 bases from J, leaving 10 bases between. From germline, CDR1 is MNHEY and CDR2 SMNVEV (reference sequence). DNA of the CDR3: TGTGCCAGCATATCAGGGGTCGAGCAGTACTTC. This translates into CASISGVEQYF.

This clonotype was seen only a few times. This CDR3 is CASSLPVYRTGELFF. The CDR3, as DNA: TGTGCCAGCAGCTTGCCGGTATATCGCACCGGGGAGCTGTTTTTT. The gene calls are TRBV7-9 and TRBJ2-2; D unclear. V lost 3 bases and J lost 4, with 12 bases in between. CDR1 and CDR2 (germline): SEHNR, FQNEAQ (reference sequence). This CDR3 is built from 15 residues.

At least ten counts were recorded for this clonotype. CDR3 loop: CASSLGAGGGNEQFF. The CDR3 nucleotides are TGTGCCAGCAGTTTAGGGGCAGGGGGCGGAAATGAGCAGTTCTTC. The gene calls are TRBV12-3 or TRBV12-4 and TRBJ2-1, with TRBD1 matching over 8 bases. This CDR3 has 15 amino acids. Germline trimming cut 1 base from V and 7 bases from J; bases unmatched to any gene: 6.

This clonotype appeared a few times. The chain has TRBV4-1 and TRBJ1-2, with 7 bases aligning to TRBD1. CDR1 is MGHRA and CDR2 is YSYEKL in the germline V gene. Germline trimming cut 4 bases from V and 7 bases from J; bases unmatched to any gene: 9. The length of the CDR3 is 14 residues. Here the CDR3 DNA reads TGCGCCAGCAGCCCCGACAGGGCGCGGTTTGGCTACACCTTC. Translating gives CASSPDRARFGYTF.

The rearrangement links TRBV6-2 or TRBV6-3 to TRBJ2-1; 14 bases match TRBD2. The V gene's germline CDR1 is MNHEY and CDR2 SVGEGT. This CDR3 region has 20 residues. V lost 0 bases and J lost 3; bases outside the gene matches: 10. CDR3 residues: CASSYSYRGLAGVFYNEQFF. CDR3 sequence (DNA): TGTGCCAGCAGTTACTCCTACCGGGGACTAGCGGGAGTCTTCTACAATGAGCAGTTCTTC.

This clonotype appeared a few times. This sequence joins TRBV7-9 and TRBJ2-2; TRBD1 matches 7 bases. Per germline, CDR1 SEHNR and CDR2 FQNEAQ (reference sequence). V shed 4 bases, J shed 2 bases, and the junction held 7 bases outside the gene matches. This CDR3 is 16 amino acids long. CDR3 region: CASSSLRDSNTGELFF. The CDR3, as DNA: TGTGCCAGCAGCTCTCTACGGGACAGCAACACCGGGGAGCTGTTTTTT.

J is TRBJ1-4 and V is TRBV6-1; maybe TRBD1 (5 bases). Looked up from germline, CDR1 is MNHNS and CDR2 is SASEGT. The CDR3 runs 14 residues. V was clipped by 2 bases and J by 7 bases, with 11 bases between them. CDR3 DNA sequence: TGTGCCAGCAGTGAACGGGGGGTTGTTGAAAAACTGTTTTTT. This encodes CASSERGVVEKLFF.

This clonotype was detected many times. The rearrangement links TRBV7-2 to TRBJ2-1; 13 bases map to TRBD2. V was clipped by 5 bases and J by 7 bases; unmatched bases: 5. This CDR3 spans 15 amino acids. In germline, CDR1 is SGHTA, CDR2 FQGNSA. CDR3 in amino acids: CASSPGLAGANEQFF. CDR3 nucleotides: TGTGCCAGCAGCCCAGGACTAGCGGGAGCGAATGAGCAGTTCTTC.

The chain recombines TRBV6-2 or TRBV6-3 with TRBJ2-1; maybe TRBD2 (7 bases). V was clipped by 8 bases and J by 1 base, with 15 bases between them. The CDR3 contains 15 residues. From germline, CDR1 is MNHEY and CDR2 SVGEGT. In DNA form, the CDR3 reads TGTGCCAGCGTGGGGGGGCTCAAATCCTACAATGAGCAGTTCTTC. Amino acid sequence: CASVGGLKSYNEQFF.

The chain has TRBV4-1 and TRBJ2-3, with 9 bases lining up with TRBD2. Germline CDR1 MGHRA, CDR2 YSYEKL. V was pared by 1 base and J by 0 bases, with 8 bases of the junction left unmatched. The length of the CDR3 is 18 residues. The CDR3 sequence: CASSQVRGGTASTDTQYF. The CDR3 DNA follows: TGCGCCAGCAGCCAAGTGCGGGGGGGGACCGCTAGCACAGATACGCAGTATTTT.

This clonotype was seen more than once but under ten times. The chain uses TRBV3-1 and TRBJ2-4; D gene ambiguous. Germline CDR1 LGHDT, CDR2 YNNKEL (reference sequence). V dropped 1 base and J dropped 3 bases, with 13 bases sitting between them. CDR3 size: 16 residues. The CDR3: CASSQAWDGIKNIQYF. The CDR3 DNA is TGTGCCAGCAGCCAAGCGTGGGATGGAATCAAAAACATTCAGTACTTC.

This chain uses TRBV11-3 with TRBJ2-3; 8 nucleotides match TRBD2. The CDR3 has 21 amino acids. Germline assignment: CDR1 SGHNT and CDR2 YENEEA. Losses at the gene ends were 4 bases for V and 0 bases for J; bases not matched to a gene: 21. The DNA of the CDR3 is TGTGCCAGCAGCTCCCCCTCCCGTCGGGAGGGCCGTCCCACTAGCACAGATACGCAGTATTTT. This gives the protein CASSSPSRREGRPTSTDTQYF.

This clonotype appeared many times. V is TRBV4-2 and J is TRBJ2-7, with TRBD1 matching over 8 bases. This CDR3 contains 15 residues. The germline V gene encodes CDR1 LGHNA and CDR2 YNFKEQ. Unmatched junction bases numbered 4, after V lost 0 bases and J lost 3 bases. As DNA, the CDR3 is TGTGCCAGCAGCCAAGACGGGACAGGAAACTACGAGCAGTACTTC. Amino acids: CASSQDGTGNYEQYF.

This clonotype was counted a few times. The V call is TRBV7-9, the J call TRBJ2-7; D unresolved. V dropped 2 bases and J dropped 7 bases, with 9 bases sitting between them. The CDR3 is 12 residues long. Per germline, CDR1 SEHNR and CDR2 FQNEAQ (reference sequence). CDR3 nucleotides: TGTGCCAGCAGCTTAAGGTTGGGGGAGCAGTACTTC. Amino acid sequence: CASSLRLGEQYF.

J is TRBJ2-2 and V is TRBV30; D ambiguous. The CDR3 consists of 14 residues. The V end lost 2 bases, the J end lost 4 bases, and 11 bases lay between the germline ends. Germline assignment: CDR1 GTSNPN and CDR2 SVGIG (reference sequence). CDR3 in amino acids: CAWSRRSVTGELFF. The CDR3 coding sequence is TGTGCCTGGAGTCGCCGGTCGGTCACCGGGGAGCTGTTTTTT. Full variable domain (outside the CDR3, taken from reference TRBV30 and TRBJ2-2): SQTIHQWPATLVQPVGSPLSLECTVEGTSNPNLYWYRQAAGRGLQLLFYSVGIGQISSEVPQNLSASRPQDRQFILSSKKLLLSDSGFYLCAWSRRSVTGELFFGEGSRLTVL.

CDR3 residues: CASSLGQGRSTDTQYF. In DNA form, the CDR3 reads TGTGCCAGCAGCTTAGGACAGGGACGGAGCACAGATACGCAGTATTTT. The chain is built from TRBV5-6 and TRBJ2-3, with 8 bases fitting TRBD1. Germline trimming cut 2 bases from V and 0 bases from J; bases unmatched to any gene: 5. The CDR3 totals 16 residues. Germline lookup yields CDR1 SGHDT and CDR2 YYEEEE.

This clonotype was recorded a few times. The chain employs TRBV6-6 and TRBJ2-7, with D possibly being TRBD2 (6 bases). From germline, CDR1 is MNHNY and CDR2 SVGAGI (reference sequence). The V gene lost 7 bases and the J gene lost 1 base, with 11 bases spanning the gap. This CDR3 region has 13 residues. CDR3 sequence (DNA): TGTGCCAGCACCTGGGGGGTTTCCTACGAGCAGTACTTC. Translation gives CASTWGVSYEQYF.

This clonotype came up a few times. V usage is TRBV29-1 and J usage is TRBJ2-5; D unresolved. Trimming left V 0 bases short and J 5 bases short, with 10 bases between. CDR1 and CDR2 from the germline V gene are SQVTM and ANQGSEA. The CDR3 covers 13 residues. CDR3 loop: CSVEEYSMETQYF. DNA of the CDR3: TGCAGCGTTGAAGAGTACAGTATGGAGACCCAGTACTTC.

Only one count was recorded for this clonotype. The chain links TRBV7-3 to TRBJ2-3, with D perhaps being TRBD1 or TRBD2 (6 bases each). Germline V CDR1 and CDR2: SGHTA, FQGTGA. Trimming removed 3 bases from V and 4 bases from J, with 17 bases in between. There are 16 residues in the CDR3. This CDR3 is CASSLVNGGDPDTQYF. CDR3 DNA sequence: TGTGCCAGCAGCTTGGTGAACGGGGGCGACCCAGATACGCAGTATTTT.

This clonotype was seen more than once but under ten times. The CDR3 bases are TGTGCCAGCTCACCACCTTATTCGGGGTACACTGAAGCTTTCTTT. Translated, it gives CASSPPYSGYTEAFF. The chain is built from TRBV18 and TRBJ1-1; unclear D gene. The CDR3 totals 15 residues. Germline assignment: CDR1 KGHSH and CDR2 LQKENI. The germline V and J ends were trimmed by 0 bases and 3 bases, with 11 bases remaining between them.

This clonotype was counted between two and nine times. The chain couples TRBV20-1 to TRBJ2-7, with 9 bases fitting TRBD1. Trimming took 3 bases from V and 6 from J; bases not matched to a gene: 9. Germline CDR1 reads DFQATT; CDR2 reads SNEGSKA (reference sequence). The CDR3 has 14 amino acids. The chain's CDR3 is CSASLNRGRGEQYF. CDR3 nucleotide sequence: TGCAGTGCTAGCCTCAACAGGGGGCGCGGCGAGCAGTACTTC.